The next 22 T cell receptor beta chains were all read from a single sample in a study of control samples from healthy donors and cancer patients. Libraries were prepared by immunoSEQ multiplex PCR; TCRdb keeps only in-frame clonotypes and omits some of them. The sample includes over 150,000 clones, 90% to 95% of them seen just once. The material sequenced was blood. All receptors derive from a woman aged 18-30 years in good health.

The V call is TRBV11-2, the J call TRBJ1-6; D gene uncertain. Germline CDR1 SGHAT, CDR2 FQNNGV. V lost 5 bases to trimming and J lost 2 bases, with 10 bases between them. The CDR3 spans 15 residues. The DNA for the CDR3 is TGTGCCAGCAGCGTGACTCAGACCTATAATTCACCCCTCCACTTT. Translating it yields CASSVTQTYNSPLHF.

The chain has TRBV10-3 and TRBJ1-1; possibly TRBD1 for D (5 bases). Trimming cost V 3 bases and J 8 bases, with 13 bases left between them. The germline V gene encodes CDR1 ENHRY and CDR2 SYGVKD. The length of the CDR3 is 13 residues. CDR3 region: CAISDSRVKEAFF. The CDR3 nucleotides read TGTGCCATCAGTGACTCCAGGGTCAAAGAAGCTTTCTTT.

The rearrangement joins TRBV12-3 or TRBV12-4 to TRBJ1-2, with a possible D match to TRBD1 (6 bases). Trimming cost V 7 bases and J 6 bases, with 12 bases left between them. The CDR3 consists of 12 residues. In DNA form, the CDR3 reads TGTGCCAGCACCCTAGGGGGGGATGGCTACACCTTC. Encoded protein: CASTLGGDGYTF.

The rearrangement links TRBV10-3 to TRBJ2-1; 8 nucleotides agree with TRBD1. Germline trimming cut 2 bases from V and 9 bases from J; bases unmatched to any gene: 15. From germline, CDR1 is ENHRY and CDR2 SYGVKD. This CDR3 has 17 residues. CDR3 in DNA: TGTGCCATCAGTGAGGGGACACAAGGACAGGGATCGAGTGAGCAGTTCTTC. This gives the protein CAISEGTQGQGSSEQFF.

The gene calls are TRBV29-1 and TRBJ2-2; 12 bases map to TRBD1. Germline loops: CDR1 SQVTM, CDR2 ANQGSEA. The CDR3 runs 15 residues. V gave up 4 bases and J gave up 5 bases; unmatched junction bases: 5. DNA of the CDR3: TGCAGCGTTGTTCCGGGACAGGGGGCAACCGGGGAGCTGTTTTTT. This codes for CSVVPGQGATGELFF.

The genes are TRBV12-5 and TRBJ1-2; D gene unclear. The CDR3 loop spans 16 amino acids. CDR1 is LGHNT and CDR2 is FRNRAP in the germline V gene. The V end was cut by 6 bases, the J end by 6 bases, with 23 bases between. The CDR3, as DNA: TGTGCTAGTGGCCTGAACCTTCCGTCCAGCCGAAATGGCTACACCTTC. Translation: CASGLNLPSSRNGYTF.

As to this clone: Its ends do not fully match the called genes, so a read error is possible. The chain joins TRBV7-7 to TRBJ1-4; D unresolved. The CDR3 runs to 13 residues. Germline V gene data show CDR1 as SSHAT and CDR2 as FNYEAQ (reference sequence). This CDR3 reads CASSSHGGEKLFF. CDR3 nucleotide sequence: TGTGCTAGCAGCTCACACGGCGGTGAAAAACTGTTTTTT.

DNA for the CDR3: TGTGCCAGCTCACCAGGGCAGTGGGGATCGAACACTGAAGCTTTCTTT. Encoded protein: CASSPGQWGSNTEAFF. V is TRBV18 and J is TRBJ1-1; D gene ambiguous. CDR1 is KGHSH, CDR2 LQKENI, per germline. The length of the CDR3 is 16 residues. The V end was cut by 2 bases, the J end by 1 base, with 14 bases between.

CDR3 sequence: CAISMDAVRGYTF. In nucleotides, the CDR3 is TGTGCCATCAGTATGGACGCGGTACGTGGCTACACCTTC. The chain is built from TRBV10-3 and TRBJ1-2; unclear D gene. CDR3 length equals 13 residues. The V gene's germline CDR1 is ENHRY and CDR2 SYGVKD. V lost 5 bases and J 7 bases, leaving 14 bases between the germline ends.

The rearrangement joins TRBV11-3 to TRBJ1-1; 7 bases fit TRBD1. The J segment lost 6 bases and the V segment lost 2 bases, leaving 6 bases of the junction unmatched. Germline V gene sequence: CDR1 SGHNT, CDR2 YENEEA. The CDR3 is 14 amino acids. The DNA for the CDR3 is TGTGCCAGCAGCTTACAGGGGGGCGTCTCTGAAGCTTTCTTT. It codes for CASSLQGGVSEAFF.

This rearrangement joins TRBV19 to TRBJ1-1; possibly TRBD1 for D (6 bases). Germline V lookup: CDR1 LNHDA, CDR2 SQIVND (reference sequence). The CDR3 sequence is 15 residues long. The V end lost 7 bases, the J end lost 1 base, and 16 bases lay between the germline ends. DNA of the CDR3: TGTGCCAGTAAAGTCGTCGGGGGGCCGAACACTGAAGCTTTCTTT. It specifies CASKVVGGPNTEAFF.

The CDR3 nucleotides are TGTGCCAGCCAGCCGCCCCGGGGGGAGAGTTCACCCCTCCACTTT. Residues: CASQPPRGESSPLHF. This chain uses TRBV6-1 with TRBJ1-6, with a weak D call TRBD1 (5 bases). The CDR3 extends over 15 amino acids. Trimming removed 8 bases from V and 9 bases from J, with 20 bases in between. CDR1 and CDR2 from the germline V gene are MNHNS and SASEGT.

A word on this clone: Other DNA variants within this sample encode the same CDR3. CDR3 bases: TGTGCCAGCAGTCGCGGGACAGCCTACGAGCAGTACTTC. This translates into CASSRGTAYEQYF. V and J are TRBV6-5 and TRBJ2-7, with D possibly matching TRBD1 (7 bases). V lost 5 bases to trimming and J lost 2 bases, with 10 bases between them. CDR3 length: 13 residues. CDR1 and CDR2 (germline): MNHEY, SVGAGI.

The chain couples TRBV19 to TRBJ2-6; 7 bases map to TRBD1. From germline, CDR1 is LNHDA and CDR2 SQIVND (reference sequence). The CDR3 is 16 residues long. The trim removed 3 bases at V and 4 bases at J, leaving 6 bases unmatched. CDR3 nucleotides: TGTGCCAGTAGTATTACAGGGGCGCCCGGGGCCAACGTCCTGACTTTC. This encodes CASSITGAPGANVLTF.

The chain uses TRBV28 and TRBJ2-7; no definite D call. V lost 7 bases to trimming and J lost 0 bases, with 16 bases between them. Germline V CDR1 and CDR2: MDHEN, SYDVKM. The CDR3 sequence is 15 residues long. DNA of the CDR3: TGTGCCAGCACCTCCCCGGGCTTCGTCTCCTACGAGCAGTACTTC. Translated, it gives CASTSPGFVSYEQYF. Full variable domain (rest looked up from reference TRBV28 and TRBJ2-7): DVKVTQSSRYLVKRTGEKVFLECVQDMDHENMFWYRQDPGLGLRLIYFSYDVKMKEKGDIPEGYSVSREKKERFSLILESASTNQTSMYLCASTSPGFVSYEQYFGPGTRLTVT.

The genes are TRBV10-2 and TRBJ2-2; the match to TRBD1 covers 10 bases. The junction had 4 bases not matched to a gene; V was cut back by 8 bases and J by 4 bases. Per germline, CDR1 WSHSY and CDR2 SAAADI. CDR3 length: 14 residues. CDR3 region: CASGDRGTTGELFF. The CDR3 DNA follows: TGCGCCAGCGGGGACAGGGGTACCACCGGGGAGCTGTTTTTT.

The gene calls are TRBV9 and TRBJ2-1; D perhaps matches TRBD2 (6 bases). The ends were cut back, 3 bases at V and 0 bases at J, with 13 bases in the middle. Germline CDR1 SGDLS, CDR2 YYNGEE. CDR3 length equals 16 residues. Written as DNA, the CDR3 is TGTGCCAGCAGCGGGCGGGGCGCTCACTCCTACAATGAGCAGTTCTTC. It yields the protein CASSGRGAHSYNEQFF.

The chain links TRBV7-2 to TRBJ1-2; 9 nucleotides line up with TRBD1. Trimming took 1 base from V and 7 from J; bases not matched to a gene: 7. The CDR3 runs to 15 residues. Germline loops: CDR1 SGHTA, CDR2 FQGNSA. CDR3 DNA sequence: TGTGCCAGCAGCTTAGAGACAGGGGGTAGAAGTGGCTACACCTTC. This gives the protein CASSLETGGRSGYTF.

This clone was picked up one time. The V and J genes are TRBV15 and TRBJ1-1; no definite D call. This CDR3 comprises 13 residues. V was cut by 5 bases and J by 10 bases, with 17 bases left in between. In germline, CDR1 is LNHNV, CDR2 YYDKDF (reference sequence). The CDR3 sequence is CATSFRRNLGAFF. The CDR3 DNA sequence: TGTGCCACCAGCTTTAGACGTAATTTGGGAGCTTTCTTT.

This chain links TRBV28 with TRBJ2-7; D is possibly TRBD1 or TRBD2 (5 bases each). The V end lost 5 bases, the J end lost 1 base, and 15 bases lay between the germline ends. Germline lookup yields CDR1 MDHEN and CDR2 SYDVKM. The CDR3 spans 15 residues. The DNA of the CDR3 is TGTGCCAGCAGTAGGCCCCTGGGGGTTTCCTACGAGCAGTACTTC. Amino acid sequence: CASSRPLGVSYEQYF.

CDR3: CASSSRHPGNTIYF. The DNA of the CDR3 is TGTGCCAGCAGCTCAAGGCATCCAGGAAACACCATATATTTT. V usage is TRBV5-8 and J usage is TRBJ1-3, with unresolved D. Germline CDR1 is SGHTS and CDR2 is YDEGEE. The CDR3 is 14 amino acids. V was shortened by 3 bases and J by 4 bases, with 11 bases between the two germline ends.

The chain couples TRBV18 to TRBJ2-3; a possible D gene is TRBD1 (6 bases). Trimming took off 5 bases at V and 2 bases at J, with 17 bases between the two ends. CDR3 length: 16 amino acids. Per the germline V gene, CDR1 is KGHSH and CDR2 is LQKENI. The CDR3, as DNA: TGTGCCAGCTCATCAGGGGAAACAGGATACACAGATACGCAGTATTTT. This codes for CASSSGETGYTDTQYF.